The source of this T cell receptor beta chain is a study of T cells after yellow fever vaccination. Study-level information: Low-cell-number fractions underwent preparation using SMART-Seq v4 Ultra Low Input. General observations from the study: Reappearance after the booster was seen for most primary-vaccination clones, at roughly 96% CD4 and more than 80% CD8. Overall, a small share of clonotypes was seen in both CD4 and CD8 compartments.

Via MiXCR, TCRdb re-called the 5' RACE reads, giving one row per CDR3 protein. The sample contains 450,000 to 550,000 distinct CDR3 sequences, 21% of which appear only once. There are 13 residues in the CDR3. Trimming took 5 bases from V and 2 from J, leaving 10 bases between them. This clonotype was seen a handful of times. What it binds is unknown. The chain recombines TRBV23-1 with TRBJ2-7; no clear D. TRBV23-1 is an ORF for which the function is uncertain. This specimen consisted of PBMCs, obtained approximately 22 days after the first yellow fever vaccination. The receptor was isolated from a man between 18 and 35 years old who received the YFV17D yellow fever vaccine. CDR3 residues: CASSGPDAYEQYF. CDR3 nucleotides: TGCGCCAGCAGTGGACCGGATGCCTACGAGCAGTACTTC.